Sequencing of this T cell receptor beta chain was carried out in a study of blood T cell repertoires in COVID-19. Overall study context: The United States, Italy and Spain were the sources of the acute and convalescent COVID-19 samples. In each case, the material was cDNA or gDNA derived from T cells, B-cell-depleted T cells, or PBMCs.

Per the study methods: Counts of nucleated cells, estimated from reference gene primer amplification, were obtained. Profiling relied on immunoSEQ multiplex PCR, and the TCRdb table lists in-frame clones only, not all of them. The V and J calls and clone size are taken from that table; D and trimming were inferred from the DNA. The repertoire holds tens of thousands of clones, with roughly 80% as singletons. From germline, CDR1 is ENHRY and CDR2 SYGVKD. Trimming pared 2 bases from V and 6 bases from J, leaving 11 bases between. The CDR3 is made up of 14 amino acids. Material: peripheral blood. The V gene is TRBV10-3, the J gene TRBJ2-1, with D tentatively TRBD2 (5 bases). This clonotype was obtained from a human donor in a cohort sampled during active COVID-19. In DNA, the CDR3 is TGTGCCATCAGTGAGCACGGGATCGGCAATGAGCAGTTCTTC. Translating gives CAISEHGIGNEQFF.